The 7 T cell receptor beta chains listed next were all sequenced from one sample in a study of HIV-infected children after antiretroviral therapy interruption. A 3' RACE protocol on RNA, with unique molecular identifiers, produced the TCR library. TCRdb re-analysed the 3' RACE reads in MiXCR, keeping a single row per CDR3 protein. In the table there are tens of thousands of distinct CDR3 sequences, roughly 4.5% of which are singletons. As to treatment: PENTA 11 planned treatment interruption arm or continuous ART arm. The input for sequencing was CD45RA+ CD4+ T cells from PBMCs, pooled from several time points, taken from a donor given antiretroviral therapy, either interrupted or continuous. Subset: naive CD4+ CD45RA+ CD45RO- T cells. All receptors derive from a pool of human donors with HIV.

This clonotype was detected ten times or more. The V gene is TRBV25-1, the J gene TRBJ1-6; D is ambiguous. The V and J ends lost 2 bases and 8 bases respectively, with 13 bases between them. The CDR3 sequence is 15 residues long. The germline gives CDR1 MGHDK, CDR2 SYGVNS. Here the CDR3 DNA reads TGTGCCAGCAGTGAACGAGAGGCAACGTATTCACCCCTCCACTTT. This encodes CASSEREATYSPLHF.

This clonotype was counted a few times. The chain employs TRBV28 and TRBJ1-3; D not resolved. CDR1 MDHEN and CDR2 SYDVKM come from the germline V gene. The V and J ends lost 3 bases and 0 bases respectively, with 3 bases between them. The CDR3 spans 13 residues. CDR3 sequence reads: CASSFASGNTIYF. CDR3 DNA: TGTGCCAGCAGTTTTGCCTCTGGAAACACCATATATTTT. Complete variable domain (other parts from reference TRBV28 and TRBJ1-3): DVKVTQSSRYLVKRTGEKVFLECVQDMDHENMFWYRQDPGLGLRLIYFSYDVKMKEKGDIPEGYSVSREKKERFSLILESASTNQTSMYLCASSFASGNTIYFGEGSWLTVV.

This clonotype was seen many times. The V call is TRBV28, the J call TRBJ2-7; 7 bases align to TRBD1. Trimming took 7 bases from V and 4 from J; bases not matched to a gene: 10. Germline V gene sequence: CDR1 MDHEN, CDR2 SYDVKM. The CDR3 sequence is 14 residues long. The CDR3 region has the DNA TGTGCCAGCACGTCCCGGGACAGCAGGTACGAGCAGTACTTC. Its protein is CASTSRDSRYEQYF.

The sample holds many counts of this clonotype. The CDR3 bases are TGTGCCAGCAGCCGGAAAGGCGGACAGGGGGAAAATCAGCCCCAGCATTTT. Residues: CASSRKGGQGENQPQHF. V gene TRBV7-9 combines with J gene TRBJ1-5, with 10 bases lining up with TRBD1. Losses at the gene ends were 5 bases for V and 4 bases for J; bases not matched to a gene: 11. Germline-derived CDR1 and CDR2 are SEHNR and FQNEAQ (reference sequence). The CDR3 length is 17 residues. Full variable domain (missing parts from reference TRBV7-9 and TRBJ1-5): DTGVSQNPRHKITKRGQNVTFRCDPISEHNRLYWYRQTLGQGPEFLTYFQNEAQLEKSRLLSDRFSAERPKGSFSTLEIQRTEQGDSAMYLCASSRKGGQGENQPQHFGDGTRLSIL.

This clonotype has ten or more counts. The chain couples TRBV6-1 to TRBJ1-1; D not resolved. This CDR3 comprises 13 residues. Looked up from germline, CDR1 is MNHNS and CDR2 is SASEGT. The germline V and J ends were trimmed by 8 bases and 0 bases, with 10 bases remaining between them. For the CDR3, the DNA is TGTGCCAGCCGCGAGACCTTGAACACTGAAGCTTTCTTT. Protein sequence: CASRETLNTEAFF.

This clonotype was seen at least ten times. The chain combines TRBV7-2 with TRBJ2-1; 15 nucleotides align to TRBD2. The CDR3 is made up of 16 amino acids. The germline CDR1 and CDR2 sequences are SGHTA and FQGNSA. V shed 5 bases, J shed 8 bases, and the junction held 7 bases outside the gene matches. CDR3 DNA: TGTGCCAGCAGCCAATCCCGGACTAGCGGGGGGGATGAGCAGTTCTTC. This encodes CASSQSRTSGGDEQFF.

This clonotype has a count of ten or more. The rearrangement links TRBV2 to TRBJ2-3, with 7 bases that match TRBD2. Germline V lookup: CDR1 SNHLY, CDR2 FYNNEI. Losses at the gene ends were 7 bases for V and 1 base for J; bases not matched to a gene: 11. The CDR3 covers 16 residues. Here the CDR3 DNA reads TGTGCCAGCAACCTAGATGCGGGGGTGGGCACAGATACGCAGTATTTT. Amino acids: CASNLDAGVGTDTQYF.